This TCR beta chain was recorded in a study of shared clonotypes between healthy human individuals. Study-wide results and limits: Blood alone was sampled, and tissue repertoires likely differ.

V was pared by 6 bases and J by 4 bases, with 20 bases between. CDR1 is SGHTS, CDR2 YDEGEE, per germline. The CDR3 length is 16 residues. Methods used by the authors: There were no quality scores in the junction-only immunoSEQ sequences, so filtering differed. TCRdb's copy holds only in-frame clones and misses some; the assay was immunoSEQ multiplex PCR. V, J and clone size are taken as reported in that table, and D and trimming were inferred from the DNA itself. The sample includes some 100,000 clones, 68% of them seen just once. Note on this clone: Its target is unknown.

The chain combines TRBV5-8 with TRBJ2-1; D is unclear. Material for sequencing was memory CD8+ T cells sorted from blood. The subset denotes: CD45RO+ cells pooled with CCR7-negative TemRA cells. The clonotype comes from a woman in her twenties or thirties in good health. The CDR3, as DNA: TGTGCCAGCAACTCACCGAGGACGGTGGGGTACAATGAGCAGTTCTTC. This translates into CASNSPRTVGYNEQFF.